A single TCR beta chain is shown here with its context. Enrollees, roughly 18 to 90 years old, lived in approximately 24 US areas. Participants had their cohort set by participant-reported clinical history. V lost 2 bases and J 5 bases, leaving 11 bases between the germline ends. CDR3 length: 14 residues. In the original workflow: Using reference gene primer amplification, nucleated cell counts were estimated. Data came from immunoSEQ multiplex PCR; TCRdb stores just in-frame clones and leaves some out. The V and J calls and the clone size are those of that table, but D and trimming were determined from the DNA. The repertoire has 300,000 to 400,000 clones, around 90% of them found once; the top ten carry approximately 5%. This entry is derived from a study of blood T cell repertoires in COVID-19. In the study overall: Sample material is recorded as cDNA or gDNA derived from T cells, B-cell-depleted T cells, or PBMCs.

This TCR was sampled from a man in his sixties who had recovered from COVID-19. The chain combines TRBV5-3 with TRBJ2-1, with D possibly being TRBD2 (6 bases). TRBV5-3 is treated as an ORF (open reading frame) with a function not yet certain. The specimen sequenced was PBMCs or T cells enriched from blood (not recorded which). The CDR3 bases are TGTGCCAGAAGCTTACGGGAGATTCACAATGAGCAGTTCTTC. Residues: CARSLREIHNEQFF.